This entry concerns a single T cell receptor (beta chain). The data were produced by immunoSEQ multiplex PCR, yet TCRdb's version contains in-frame clones alone and is incomplete. The sample consists of around 3,100 clones, around nine tenths of them appearing once. This entry comes from a study of T cell repertoires in ileal Crohn's disease. This CDR3 spans 17 amino acids. V gave up 0 bases and J gave up 0 bases, with 12 bases separating them. The germline CDR1 and CDR2 sequences are LNHNV and YYDKDF (reference sequence). Time point here: neoterminal ileum biopsy at postoperative endoscopy, about 6 months after surgery.

This TCR was recovered from an adult with Crohn's disease. The chain employs TRBV15 and TRBJ1-3; no firm D call. The sample consisted of ileal tissue. CDR3 DNA: TGTGCCACCAGCAGAGATCTCTTTTCTACCTCTGGAAACACCATATATTTT. Its translation: CATSRDLFSTSGNTIYF.